This T cell receptor (beta chain) was sequenced during a study of blood T cell repertoires in COVID-19. On the study more broadly: Collection of acute and convalescent COVID-19 samples took place in the United States, Italy and Spain. Sources were T cells, B-cell-depleted T cells, or PBMCs; the material itself was cDNA or gDNA.

Original methodology: From reference gene primer amplification, estimates of nucleated cell counts were derived. This table comes from immunoSEQ multiplex PCR, and its TCRdb copy is limited to in-frame clones, with some not included. V and J calls and clone size are copied from that table; D and trimming were computed from the DNA. The sample holds fewer than 150,000 clones, around 86% seen once. This clone was recorded once. Trimming took 1 base from V and 4 from J, leaving 10 bases between them. The length of the CDR3 is 14 residues. Germline CDR1 MGHRA, CDR2 YSYEKL. The V and J genes are TRBV4-1 and TRBJ1-2; no reliable D call. Input material: peripheral blood. This clonotype was obtained from a human donor in a cohort sampled during active COVID-19. DNA for the CDR3: TGCGCCAGCAGCCAAGTTCGAGAGGGCTATGGCTACACCTTC. Translation gives CASSQVREGYGYTF.